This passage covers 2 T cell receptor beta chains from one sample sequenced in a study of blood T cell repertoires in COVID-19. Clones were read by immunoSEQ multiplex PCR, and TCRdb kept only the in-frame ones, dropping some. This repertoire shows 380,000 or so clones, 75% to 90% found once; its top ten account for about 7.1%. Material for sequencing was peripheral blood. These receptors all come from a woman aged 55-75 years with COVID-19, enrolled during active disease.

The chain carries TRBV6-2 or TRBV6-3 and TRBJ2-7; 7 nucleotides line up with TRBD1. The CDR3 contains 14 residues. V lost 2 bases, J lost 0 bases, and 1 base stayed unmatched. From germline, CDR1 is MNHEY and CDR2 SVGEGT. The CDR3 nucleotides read TGTGCCAGCAGTTACACAGGGGTCTCCTACGAGCAGTACTTC. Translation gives CASSYTGVSYEQYF.

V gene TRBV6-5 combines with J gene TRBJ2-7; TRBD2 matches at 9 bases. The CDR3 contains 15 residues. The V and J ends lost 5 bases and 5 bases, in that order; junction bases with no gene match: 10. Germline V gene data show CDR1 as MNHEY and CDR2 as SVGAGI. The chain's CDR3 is CASSSSGGRTHEQYF. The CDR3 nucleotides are TGTGCCAGCAGTAGTAGCGGGGGCCGAACCCACGAGCAGTACTTC.